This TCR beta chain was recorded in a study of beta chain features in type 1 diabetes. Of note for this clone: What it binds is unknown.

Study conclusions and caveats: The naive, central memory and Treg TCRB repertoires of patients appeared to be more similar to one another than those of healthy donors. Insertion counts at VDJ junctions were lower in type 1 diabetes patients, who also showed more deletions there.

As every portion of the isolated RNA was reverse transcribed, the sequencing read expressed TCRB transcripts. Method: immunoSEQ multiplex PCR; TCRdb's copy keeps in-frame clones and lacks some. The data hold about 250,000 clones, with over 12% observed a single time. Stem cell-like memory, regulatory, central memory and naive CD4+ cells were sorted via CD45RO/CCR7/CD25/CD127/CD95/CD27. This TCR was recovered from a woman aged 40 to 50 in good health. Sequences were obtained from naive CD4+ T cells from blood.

The CDR3 DNA reads as TGCGCCAGCAGCTTCGACATATACAATGAGCAGTTCTTC. Translation gives CASSFDIYNEQFF. The chain recombines TRBV5-1 with TRBJ2-1; D remains unclear. This CDR3 region has 13 residues. CDR1 SGHRS and CDR2 YFSETQ come from the germline V gene. Trimming left V 2 bases short and J 4 bases short, with 7 bases between.